These 23 T cell receptor beta chains were sequenced from one sample in a study of blood T cells in healthy people across ages. A second PCR of about 6 to 12 cycles used a sample-barcoded 5' primer and a J-beta primer mix. MiXCR, applied by TCRdb to the 5' RACE reads, yields one record per CDR3 protein. In the table there are approximately 880,000 distinct CDR3 sequences, under 50% of which are singletons. Sequencing was carried out using blood. These receptors all stem from a man aged 30-40 years in good health.

This clonotype was seen ten or more times. V gene TRBV5-1 combines with J gene TRBJ1-4; TRBD1 aligns across 7 bases. CDR3 length: 14 residues. V dropped 4 bases and J dropped 3; count of bases not matched to a gene: 3. The V gene's germline CDR1 is SGHRS and CDR2 YFSETQ. CDR3 protein: CASSEGQPNEKLFF. The CDR3 nucleotides read TGCGCCAGCAGCGAGGGACAGCCTAATGAAAAACTGTTTTTT.

This clonotype appeared a few times. The rearrangement joins TRBV7-2 to TRBJ2-3, with 11 bases lining up with TRBD2. Germline lookup yields CDR1 SGHTA and CDR2 FQGNSA. Germline trimming cut 4 bases from V and 5 bases from J; bases unmatched to any gene: 2. The CDR3 sequence is 14 residues long. Here the CDR3 DNA reads TGTGCCAGCAGCTCTAGCGGGGGGAAAGATACGCAGTATTTT. Protein sequence: CASSSSGGKDTQYF.

The chain carries TRBV27 and TRBJ2-1; D is uncertain. CDR1 MNHEY and CDR2 SMNVEV come from the germline V gene (reference sequence). The CDR3 length is 13 residues. Trimming pared 8 bases from V and 6 bases from J, leaving 14 bases between. The CDR3 bases are TGTGCCAGCCGTTCTGCGGCCGGCAATGAGCAGTTCTTC. Translation: CASRSAAGNEQFF.

The chain employs TRBV6-5 and TRBJ1-4, with a weak D call TRBD1 (5 bases). CDR1 and CDR2 (germline): MNHEY, SVGAGI. This CDR3 region has 15 residues. The V end was cut by 2 bases, the J end by 8 bases, with 15 bases between. This CDR3 reads CASSYAGTPREKLFF. The CDR3 DNA reads TGTGCCAGCAGTTACGCTGGGACGCCGAGGGAAAAACTGTTTTTT.

This chain joins TRBV5-6 and TRBJ2-1, with TRBD2 identical over 9 bases. The CDR3 has 16 amino acids. V shed 7 bases and J 1 base; nucleotides not matched to a gene: 9. Germline values: CDR1 SGHDT, CDR2 YYEEEE. The CDR3 here is CASYSPSGGSYNEQFF. CDR3 coding DNA: TGTGCCAGCTATTCTCCGAGCGGGGGGTCCTACAATGAGCAGTTCTTC. Complete variable domain (other parts from reference TRBV5-6 and TRBJ2-1): DAGVTQSPTHLIKTRGQQVTLRCSPKSGHDTVSWYQQALGQGPQFIFQYYEEEERQRGNFPDRFSGHQFPNYSSELNVNALLLGDSALYLCASYSPSGGSYNEQFFGPGTRLTVL.

The chain links TRBV9 to TRBJ1-6; the D is unclear. V dropped 1 base and J dropped 0 bases, with 8 bases sitting between them. The CDR3 has 16 residues. Germline V gene lookup returns CDR1 SGDLS and CDR2 YYNGEE. CDR3 DNA: TGTGCCAGCAGCGTACAGGAGAGCTCCTATAATTCACCCCTCCACTTT. This encodes CASSVQESSYNSPLHF.

The chain uses TRBV3-1 and TRBJ2-3; no firm D call. V was clipped by 0 bases and J by 3 bases, with 10 bases between them. The CDR3 spans 15 residues. Per germline, CDR1 LGHDT and CDR2 YNNKEL (reference sequence). CDR3 region: CASSQDVVRTDTQYF. In nucleotides, the CDR3 is TGTGCCAGCAGCCAAGATGTAGTGAGGACAGATACGCAGTATTTT.

This clonotype was observed a few times. The chain employs TRBV20-1 and TRBJ1-2; 10 bases match TRBD1. Germline V gene sequence: CDR1 DFQATT, CDR2 SNEGSKA (reference sequence). The ends lost 4 bases at V and 7 bases at J; junction bases unmatched: 6. The CDR3 runs to 13 residues. As DNA, the CDR3 is TGCAGTGCTACATCTGACAGGGGGCCTGGCTACACCTTC. Amino acid sequence: CSATSDRGPGYTF.

V and J are TRBV29-1 and TRBJ1-1, with D tentatively TRBD1 (5 bases). Germline V lookup: CDR1 SQVTM, CDR2 ANQGSEA. The germline V and J ends were trimmed by 0 bases and 6 bases, with 14 bases remaining between them. This CDR3 has 14 residues. The DNA for the CDR3 is TGCAGCGTTGAAGATCGTGCGGGGGAGGCTGAAGCTTTCTTT. Amino acids: CSVEDRAGEAEAFF. The full variable domain, its missing parts supplied by reference TRBV29-1 and TRBJ1-1, is SAVISQKPSRDICQRGTSLTIQCQVDSQVTMMFWYRQQPGQSLTLIATANQGSEATYESGFVIDKFPISRPNLTFSTLTVSNMSPEDSSIYLCSVEDRAGEAEAFFGQGTRLTVV.

The chain carries TRBV7-9 and TRBJ2-7, with TRBD1 matching over 8 bases. With V trimmed by 6 bases and J by 10 bases, 11 bases remained unmatched. Germline CDR1 is SEHNR and CDR2 is FQNEAQ (reference sequence). The CDR3 spans 13 residues. The CDR3 region is CASRQGGHSGQYF. CDR3 DNA: TGTGCCAGCAGACAGGGGGGCCACTCCGGCCAGTACTTC.

The chain uses TRBV28 and TRBJ1-4; a possible D gene is TRBD1 (6 bases). Trimming removed 6 bases from V and 8 bases from J, with 22 bases in between. Germline values: CDR1 MDHEN, CDR2 SYDVKM. The CDR3 length is 16 residues. In nucleotides, the CDR3 is TGTGCCAGCAGCCCGCCCGACGCGGGGGCCGGAGAAAAACTGTTTTTT. Its protein product is CASSPPDAGAGEKLFF.

The rearrangement links TRBV6-1 to TRBJ1-1; no definite D call. The germline V gene encodes CDR1 MNHNS and CDR2 SASEGT. Trimming took off 8 bases at V and 0 bases at J, with 19 bases between the two ends. The CDR3 consists of 16 residues. CDR3 sequence (DNA): TGTGCCAGCCGCAACGGACGCACTAAGATGAACACTGAAGCTTTCTTT. It is translated as CASRNGRTKMNTEAFF.

V is TRBV5-1 and J is TRBJ2-4; perhaps TRBD2 as D (5 bases). The closer fit of TRBJ2-7 to the DNA end suggests the J call may be wrong. Germline V gene sequence: CDR1 SGHRS, CDR2 YFSETQ. The CDR3 is made up of 15 amino acids. The CDR3 loop is CASSLEDSEPYEQYF. DNA of the CDR3: TGCGCCAGCAGCTTGGAGGATAGCGAGCCCTACGAGCAGTACTTC.

The V gene is TRBV24-1, the J gene TRBJ2-3, with D possibly matching TRBD1 (6 bases). Trimming took 5 bases from V and 3 from J, leaving 32 bases between them. The length of the CDR3 is 21 residues. CDR1 and CDR2 from the germline V gene are KGHDR and SFDVKD. This chain's CDR3 is CATSALARGHQSGQRTDTQYF. The CDR3 nucleotides read TGTGCCACCAGTGCTCTTGCCAGGGGACATCAGAGTGGGCAACGAACAGATACGCAGTATTTT.

The chain uses TRBV12-3 or TRBV12-4 and TRBJ1-1; TRBD1 matches at 10 bases. Unmatched junction bases numbered 5, after V lost 6 bases and J lost 4 bases. This CDR3 has 14 residues. The CDR3 region has the DNA TGTGCCAGCAGGACAGGGGGCCAGGTCACTGAAGCTTTCTTT. This codes for CASRTGGQVTEAFF.

The chain is built from TRBV20-1 and TRBJ2-3; 10 nucleotides line up with TRBD1. CDR1 and CDR2 (germline): DFQATT, SNEGSKA (reference sequence). This CDR3 region has 15 residues. The V segment lost 5 bases and the J segment 3 bases; nucleotides outside the gene matches: 8. The CDR3 region has the DNA TGCAGTGCTGTTGAATGGACAGGGGGGACAGATACGCAGTATTTT. Protein: CSAVEWTGGTDTQYF.

V usage is TRBV5-6 and J usage is TRBJ2-1; 9 nucleotides match TRBD2. This CDR3 is 15 amino acids long. The junction had 3 bases not matched to a gene; V was cut back by 0 bases and J by 5 bases. CDR1 and CDR2 (germline): SGHDT, YYEEEE. CDR3 nucleotides: TGTGCCAGCAGCTTGGTCGAGCGGGGGGACAATGAGCAGTTCTTC. This encodes CASSLVERGDNEQFF.

V gene TRBV7-8 combines with J gene TRBJ1-1; D unclear. V shed 0 bases and J shed 4 bases, with 9 bases lying between them. CDR3 length: 14 amino acids. Germline lookup yields CDR1 SGHVS and CDR2 FQNEAQ. The CDR3 protein is CASSLAISGTEAFF. The CDR3 DNA sequence: TGTGCCAGCAGCTTAGCAATCTCCGGCACTGAAGCTTTCTTT.

In this sample, this clonotype turned up a few times. Written as DNA, the CDR3 is TGTGCCAGCAGACTCCTAATCAGGAATCAGCCCCAGCATTTT. Protein sequence: CASRLLIRNQPQHF. This rearrangement joins TRBV6-2 or TRBV6-3 to TRBJ1-5; no clear D gene. The germline V gene encodes CDR1 MNHEY and CDR2 SVGEGT. The V end lost 6 bases, the J end lost 4 bases, and 13 bases lay between the germline ends. This CDR3 spans 14 amino acids.

This chain joins TRBV30 and TRBJ1-2, with TRBD1 as a possible D gene (5 bases). The CDR3 is 13 residues long. Trimming took off 0 bases at V and 7 bases at J, with 12 bases between the two ends. CDR1 is GTSNPN and CDR2 is SVGIG in the germline V gene (reference sequence). CDR3 in amino acids: CAWSVLEGSGYTF. CDR3 DNA: TGTGCCTGGAGTGTACTAGAGGGGTCTGGCTACACCTTC.

V and J are TRBV20-1 and TRBJ1-6; D is unresolved. CDR1 and CDR2 (germline): DFQATT, SNEGSKA (reference sequence). The CDR3 loop spans 15 amino acids. Between the trimmed V and J ends, which lost 4 bases and 1 base, there was a span of 11 bases. Written as DNA, the CDR3 is TGCAGTGCTACCGCGGGATGGTCCTATAATTCACCCCTCCACTTT. Its translation is CSATAGWSYNSPLHF.

This clonotype was observed a handful of times. The gene calls are TRBV4-3 and TRBJ2-1, with TRBD2 matching 9 bases. Germline assignment: CDR1 LGHNA and CDR2 YSLEER. The CDR3 is 19 residues long. V lost 1 base to trimming and J lost 8 bases; unmatched junction nucleotides: 18. The CDR3 region is CASSQGKGHGGGASDEQFF. The CDR3 nucleotides are TGCGCCAGCAGCCAAGGGAAGGGGCACGGCGGGGGGGCCAGTGATGAGCAGTTCTTC.

This chain uses TRBV11-2 with TRBJ1-1; TRBD1 matches at 7 bases. Germline V CDR1 and CDR2: SGHAT, FQNNGV. This CDR3 is 14 amino acids long. Losses at the gene ends were 6 bases for V and 0 bases for J; bases not matched to a gene: 4. CDR3 bases: TGTGCCAGCAGTGTCGACAGGGTGAACACTGAAGCTTTCTTT. Amino acid sequence: CASSVDRVNTEAFF.